This TCR beta chain originates from a study of breast tumors, draining lymph nodes, adjacent tissues. This clonotype was counted at least ten times. The antigen is not known. Findings and limits, study-wide: Tumor T cell lymph node origin was a supported hypothesis, not proven.

TCRdb fed the multiplex PCR reads into MiXCR, producing one record per CDR3 protein. The sample consists of some 140,000 distinct CDR3 sequences, about 20% of them appearing once. The lymph nodes were axillary draining lymph nodes from breast cancer patients. CDR3 size: 14 residues. V shed 6 bases and J shed 2 bases, with 14 bases lying between them. The clonotype comes from a female donor with breast cancer. Some clones in this sample may be carry-over from other donors' samples. Sequencing input: axillary lymph node tissue. The V call is TRBV12-3 or TRBV12-4, the J call TRBJ2-7; D might be TRBD2 (6 bases). CDR3 nucleotide sequence: TGTGCCAGCAGCTCCGGGACTGACACCTACGAGCAGTACTTC. Translated: CASSSGTDTYEQYF.